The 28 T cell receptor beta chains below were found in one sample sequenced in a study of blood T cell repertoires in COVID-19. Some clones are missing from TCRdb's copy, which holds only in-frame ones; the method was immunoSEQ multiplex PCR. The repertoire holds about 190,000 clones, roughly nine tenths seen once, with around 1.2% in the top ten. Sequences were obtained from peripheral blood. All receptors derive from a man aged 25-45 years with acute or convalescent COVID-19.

CDR3 protein: CASSRTGGAGNTIYF. CDR3 in DNA: TGTGCCAGCAGTCGGACAGGGGGTGCGGGAAACACCATATATTTT. This rearrangement joins TRBV6-5 to TRBJ1-3; 10 positions agree with TRBD1. The CDR3 extends over 15 amino acids. Losses at the gene ends were 5 bases for V and 4 bases for J; bases not matched to a gene: 5. Germline V gene sequence: CDR1 MNHEY, CDR2 SVGAGI.

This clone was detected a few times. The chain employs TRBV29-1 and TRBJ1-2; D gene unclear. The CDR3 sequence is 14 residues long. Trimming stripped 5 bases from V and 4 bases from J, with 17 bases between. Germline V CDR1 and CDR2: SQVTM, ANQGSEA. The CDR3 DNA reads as TGCAGCGTTATCCCGTCTTCTTCCGGCTATGGCTACACCTTC. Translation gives CSVIPSSSGYGYTF. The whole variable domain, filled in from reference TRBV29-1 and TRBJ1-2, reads SAVISQKPSRDICQRGTSLTIQCQVDSQVTMMFWYRQQPGQSLTLIATANQGSEATYESGFVIDKFPISRPNLTFSTLTVSNMSPEDSSIYLCSVIPSSSGYGYTFGSGTRLTVV.

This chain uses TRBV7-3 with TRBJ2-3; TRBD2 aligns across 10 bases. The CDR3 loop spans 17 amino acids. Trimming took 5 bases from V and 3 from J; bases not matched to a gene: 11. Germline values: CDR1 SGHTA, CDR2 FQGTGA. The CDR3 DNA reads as TGTGCCAGCAGCGACCGCTCGGCTAGCGGGGGAACAGATACGCAGTATTTT. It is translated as CASSDRSASGGTDTQYF.

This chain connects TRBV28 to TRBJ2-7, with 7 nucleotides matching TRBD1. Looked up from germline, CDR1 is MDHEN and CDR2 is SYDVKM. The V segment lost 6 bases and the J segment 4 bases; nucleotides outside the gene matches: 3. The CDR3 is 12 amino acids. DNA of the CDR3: TGTGCCAGCAGAACAGGGGCTTACGAGCAGTACTTC. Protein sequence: CASRTGAYEQYF.

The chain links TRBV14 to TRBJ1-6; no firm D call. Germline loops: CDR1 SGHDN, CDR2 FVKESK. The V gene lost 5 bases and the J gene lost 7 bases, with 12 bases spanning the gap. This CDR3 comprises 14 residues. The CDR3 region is CASSTGTRNSPLHF. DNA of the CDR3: TGTGCCAGCAGCACGGGAACTCGGAATTCACCCCTCCACTTT. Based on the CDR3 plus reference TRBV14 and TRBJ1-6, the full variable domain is EAGVTQFPSHSVIEKGQTVTLRCDPISGHDNLYWYRRVMGKEIKFLLHFVKESKQDESGMPNNRFLAERTGGTYSTLKVQPAELEDSGVYFCASSTGTRNSPLHFGNGTRLTVT.

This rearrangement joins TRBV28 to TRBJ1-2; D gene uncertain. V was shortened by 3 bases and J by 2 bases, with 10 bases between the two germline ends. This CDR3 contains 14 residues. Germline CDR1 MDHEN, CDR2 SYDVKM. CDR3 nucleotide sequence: TGTGCCAGCAGTTTGGGGAGTGGCAACTATGGCTACACCTTC. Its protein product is CASSLGSGNYGYTF.

DNA of the CDR3: TGTGCCAGCAGGGGATTTCCCGGGACAGGGAACACCGGGGAGCTGTTTTTT. Protein product: CASRGFPGTGNTGELFF. This chain connects TRBV7-9 to TRBJ2-2; 8 bases agree with TRBD1. The CDR3 is made up of 17 amino acids. Per germline, CDR1 SEHNR and CDR2 FQNEAQ (reference sequence). J gave up 1 base and V 6 bases, and 10 bases lay outside the gene matches. Full variable domain (rest looked up from reference TRBV7-9 and TRBJ2-2): DTGVSQNPRHKITKRGQNVTFRCDPISEHNRLYWYRQTLGQGPEFLTYFQNEAQLEKSRLLSDRFSAERPKGSFSTLEIQRTEQGDSAMYLCASRGFPGTGNTGELFFGEGSRLTVL.

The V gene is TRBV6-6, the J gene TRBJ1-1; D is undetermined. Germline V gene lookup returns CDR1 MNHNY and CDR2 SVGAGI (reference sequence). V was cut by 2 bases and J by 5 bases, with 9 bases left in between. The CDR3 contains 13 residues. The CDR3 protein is CASSYSAGTEAFF. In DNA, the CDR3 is TGTGCCAGCAGTTACAGTGCGGGAACTGAAGCTTTCTTT.

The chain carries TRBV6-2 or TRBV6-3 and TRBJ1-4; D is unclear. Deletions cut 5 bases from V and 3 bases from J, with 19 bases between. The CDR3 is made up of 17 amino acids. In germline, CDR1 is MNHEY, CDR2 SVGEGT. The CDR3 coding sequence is TGTGCCAGCAGTCCGCCTTGGCCAGATCCTTCTAATGAAAAACTGTTTTTT. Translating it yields CASSPPWPDPSNEKLFF.

The CDR3 bases are TGTGCCAGCAGCTTAGAGGCCCAGAGCGATGGCTACACCTTC. The encoded protein is CASSLEAQSDGYTF. The rearrangement joins TRBV7-9 to TRBJ1-2; unclear D gene. In germline, CDR1 is SEHNR, CDR2 FQNEAQ (reference sequence). V lost 1 base to trimming and J lost 6 bases, with 12 bases between them. The CDR3 spans 14 residues.

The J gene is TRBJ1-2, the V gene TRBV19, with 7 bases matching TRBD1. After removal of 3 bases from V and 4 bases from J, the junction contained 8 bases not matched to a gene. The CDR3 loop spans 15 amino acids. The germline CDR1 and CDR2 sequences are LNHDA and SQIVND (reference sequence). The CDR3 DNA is TGTGCCAGTAGTATGGTTGGGACAGCCTCCTATGGCTACACCTTC. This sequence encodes CASSMVGTASYGYTF.

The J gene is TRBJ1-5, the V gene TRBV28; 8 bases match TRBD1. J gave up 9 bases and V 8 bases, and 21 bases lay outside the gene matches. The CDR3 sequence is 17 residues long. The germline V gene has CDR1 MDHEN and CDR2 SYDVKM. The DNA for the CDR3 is TGTGCCAGCCAATCCCCCAAGGAGGGACAGGCCCAGCGGCCCCAGCATTTT. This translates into CASQSPKEGQAQRPQHF.

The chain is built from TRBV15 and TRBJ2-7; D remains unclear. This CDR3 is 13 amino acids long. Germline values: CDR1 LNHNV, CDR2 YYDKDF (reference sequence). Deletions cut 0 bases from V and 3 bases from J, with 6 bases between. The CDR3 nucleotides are TGTGCCACCAGCAGAGACTCCTTCTACGAGCAGTACTTC. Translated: CATSRDSFYEQYF. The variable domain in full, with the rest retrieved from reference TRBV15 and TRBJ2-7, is DAMVIQNPRYQVTQFGKPVTLSCSQTLNHNVMYWYQQKSSQAPKLLFHYYDKDFNNEADTPDNFQSRRPNTSFCFLDIRSPGLGDTAMYLCATSRDSFYEQYFGPGTRLTVT.

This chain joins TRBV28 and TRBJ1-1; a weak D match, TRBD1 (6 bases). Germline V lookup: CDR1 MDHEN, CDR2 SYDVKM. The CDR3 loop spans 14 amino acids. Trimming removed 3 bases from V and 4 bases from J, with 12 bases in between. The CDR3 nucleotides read TGTGCCAGCAGTTTGGGGGGGCAGGTCACTGAAGCTTTCTTT. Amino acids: CASSLGGQVTEAFF.

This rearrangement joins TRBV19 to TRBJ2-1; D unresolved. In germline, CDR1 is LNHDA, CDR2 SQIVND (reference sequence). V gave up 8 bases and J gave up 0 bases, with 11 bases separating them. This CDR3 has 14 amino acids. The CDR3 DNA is TGTGCCAGTGGAGTTCTTAGCTCCTACAATGAGCAGTTCTTC. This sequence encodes CASGVLSSYNEQFF.

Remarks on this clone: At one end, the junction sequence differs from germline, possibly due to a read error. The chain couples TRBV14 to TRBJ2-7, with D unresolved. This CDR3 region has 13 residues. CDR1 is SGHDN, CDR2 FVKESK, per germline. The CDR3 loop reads CASSQDLRFEVIF. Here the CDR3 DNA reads TGTGCCAGCAGCCAAGATCTCCGGTTTGAAGTTATCTTC.

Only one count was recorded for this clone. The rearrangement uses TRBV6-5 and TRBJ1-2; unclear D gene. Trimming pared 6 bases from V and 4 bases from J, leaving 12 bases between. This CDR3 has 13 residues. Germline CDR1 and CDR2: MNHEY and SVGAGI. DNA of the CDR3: TGTGCCAGCAGAAGACAATTCCCCTATGGCTACACCTTC. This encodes CASRRQFPYGYTF.

The CDR3: CASSQASFLAGGATDTQYF. The CDR3 nucleotides read TGTGCCAGCAGCCAAGCCTCGTTTCTAGCGGGGGGGGCGACAGATACGCAGTATTTT. The chain joins TRBV3-1 (or the pseudogene TRBV3-2) to TRBJ2-3; TRBD2 matches 12 bases. The CDR3 length is 19 residues. Trimming cost V 1 base and J 3 bases; bases outside gene matches: 11. Germline V lookup: CDR1 LGHDT, CDR2 YNNKEL (reference sequence).

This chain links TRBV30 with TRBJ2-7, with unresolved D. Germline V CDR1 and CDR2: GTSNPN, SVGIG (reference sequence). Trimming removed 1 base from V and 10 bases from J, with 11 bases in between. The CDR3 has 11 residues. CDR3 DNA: TGTGCCTGGAGTGCTATGCGGATTCAGTACTTC. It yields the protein CAWSAMRIQYF.

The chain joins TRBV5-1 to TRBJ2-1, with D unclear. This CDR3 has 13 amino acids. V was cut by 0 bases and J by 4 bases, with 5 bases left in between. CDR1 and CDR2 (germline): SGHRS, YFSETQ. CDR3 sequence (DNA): TGCGCCAGCAGCTTGGATATTTACAATGAGCAGTTCTTC. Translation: CASSLDIYNEQFF. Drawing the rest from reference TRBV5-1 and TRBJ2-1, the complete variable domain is KAGVTQTPRYLIKTRGQQVTLSCSPISGHRSVSWYQQTPGQGLQFLFEYFSETQRNKGNFPGRFSGRQFSNSRSEMNVSTLELGDSALYLCASSLDIYNEQFFGPGTRLTVL.

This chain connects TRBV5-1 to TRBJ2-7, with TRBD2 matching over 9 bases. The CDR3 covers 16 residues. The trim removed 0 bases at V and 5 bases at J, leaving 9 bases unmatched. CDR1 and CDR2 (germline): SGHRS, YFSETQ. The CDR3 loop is CASSLASSGMNHEQYF. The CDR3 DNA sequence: TGCGCCAGCAGCTTGGCCTCTAGCGGGATGAATCACGAGCAGTACTTC.

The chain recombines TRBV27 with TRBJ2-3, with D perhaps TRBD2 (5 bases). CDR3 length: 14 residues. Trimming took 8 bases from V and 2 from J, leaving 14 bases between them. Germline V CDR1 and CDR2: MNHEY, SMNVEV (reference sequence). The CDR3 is CASLKRWHTDTQYF. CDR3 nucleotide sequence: TGTGCCAGCTTGAAGCGGTGGCACACAGATACGCAGTATTTT.

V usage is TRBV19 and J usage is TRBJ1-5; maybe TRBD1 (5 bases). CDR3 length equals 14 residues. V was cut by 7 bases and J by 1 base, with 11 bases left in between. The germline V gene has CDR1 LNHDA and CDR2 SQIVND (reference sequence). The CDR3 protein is CASIPAGSNQPQHF. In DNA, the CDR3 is TGTGCCAGTATTCCCGCAGGGAGCAATCAGCCCCAGCATTTT.

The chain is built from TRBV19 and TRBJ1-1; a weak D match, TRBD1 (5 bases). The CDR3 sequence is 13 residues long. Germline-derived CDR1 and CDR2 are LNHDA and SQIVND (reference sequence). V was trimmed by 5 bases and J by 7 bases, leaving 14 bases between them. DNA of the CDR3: TGTGCCAGTAGTTTCGACAGATTGAATGAAGCTTTCTTT. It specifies CASSFDRLNEAFF.

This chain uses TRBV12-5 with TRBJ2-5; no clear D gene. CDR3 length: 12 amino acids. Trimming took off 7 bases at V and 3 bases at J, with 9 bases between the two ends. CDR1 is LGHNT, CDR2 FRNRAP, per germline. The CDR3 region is CASALTEETQYF. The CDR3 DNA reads TGTGCTAGTGCCCTCACGGAAGAGACCCAGTACTTC.

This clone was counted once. CDR3 sequence (DNA): TGTGCTAGTGGTTTGGGACAGGGGTCTGGCACAGATACGCAGTATTTT. This codes for CASGLGQGSGTDTQYF. This chain uses TRBV12-5 with TRBJ2-3, with 8 nucleotides matching TRBD1. The CDR3 runs 16 residues. Germline V gene lookup returns CDR1 LGHNT and CDR2 FRNRAP. Trimming at V came to 1 base and at J to 1 base, leaving 4 bases not matched to a gene.

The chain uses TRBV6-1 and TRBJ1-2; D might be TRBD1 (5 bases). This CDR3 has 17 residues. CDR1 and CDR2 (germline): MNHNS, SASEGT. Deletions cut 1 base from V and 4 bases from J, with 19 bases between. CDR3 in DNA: TGTGCCAGCAGTGAAGAAGCCGGTGGGGCGCGTATCTATGGCTACACCTTC. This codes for CASSEEAGGARIYGYTF.

CDR3 sequence reads: CASSRDRGYGYTF. The DNA of the CDR3 is TGTGCCAGCAGTCGAGACAGGGGCTATGGCTACACCTTC. The chain couples TRBV28 to TRBJ1-2, with TRBD1 matching over 8 bases. The V gene end was trimmed by 5 bases and the J gene end by 4 bases; junction bases not matched to a gene: 3. There are 13 residues in the CDR3. Germline loops: CDR1 MDHEN, CDR2 SYDVKM.